The next 27 T cell receptor beta chains were all read from a single sample in a study of blood T cell repertoires in COVID-19 (TCRdb year 2020). To prepare the library, the immunoSEQ multiplex PCR assay was applied. Entries here come from immuneACCESS through TCRdb and include only in-frame sequences with V and J called. Some clones fail to appear in such tables; in the studies checked, an unresolved V gene covers under half of the shortfall, and the cause of the remainder is unknown. Present in this sample are around 240,000 clones, about 80% of which were seen just once. 1.5% to 2% of the sample rests with the top ten. Sequenced input: peripheral blood. These receptors came from a woman aged 80 or older with acute or convalescent COVID-19.

This clone was seen just once. The chain combines TRBV15 with TRBJ2-5; D remains unclear. The germline CDR1 and CDR2 sequences are LNHNV and YYDKDF (reference sequence). With 4 bases removed from V and 3 bases from J, the gap between germline ends came to 9 bases. The length of the CDR3 is 13 residues. CDR3 DNA: TGTGCCACCAGCAACAGCCTTAAAGAGACCCAGTACTTC. Amino acids: CATSNSLKETQYF. Full variable domain (missing parts from reference TRBV15 and TRBJ2-5): DAMVIQNPRYQVTQFGKPVTLSCSQTLNHNVMYWYQQKSSQAPKLLFHYYDKDFNNEADTPDNFQSRRPNTSFCFLDIRSPGLGDTAMYLCATSNSLKETQYFGPGTRLLVL.

CDR3 DNA: TGCGCCAGCAAGGACTCCTCGAGGACCGGGGAGCTGTTTTTT. Protein: CASKDSSRTGELFF. The chain carries TRBV5-1 and TRBJ2-2, with D perhaps TRBD2 (5 bases). The V gene lost 6 bases and the J gene lost 5 bases, with 14 bases spanning the gap. CDR1 is SGHRS and CDR2 is YFSETQ in the germline V gene. The CDR3 is made up of 14 amino acids.

V usage is TRBV9 and J usage is TRBJ2-1; 8 positions match TRBD2. The CDR3 is 14 amino acids. Germline CDR1 and CDR2: SGDLS and YYNGEE. The J segment lost 6 bases and the V segment lost 4 bases, leaving 6 bases of the junction unmatched. CDR3 in DNA: TGTGCCAGCAGCCCGAGGACTAGCTCCAATGAGCAGTTCTTC. It is translated as CASSPRTSSNEQFF.

The J gene is TRBJ1-1, the V gene TRBV5-1; D is uncertain. Deletions cut 4 bases from V and 2 bases from J, with 3 bases between. This CDR3 is 11 amino acids long. CDR1 and CDR2 from the germline V gene are SGHRS and YFSETQ. The CDR3 region is CASSLNTEAFF. CDR3 DNA: TGCGCCAGCAGCCTAAACACTGAAGCTTTCTTT. Supplemented by reference TRBV5-1 and TRBJ1-1, the full variable domain reads KAGVTQTPRYLIKTRGQQVTLSCSPISGHRSVSWYQQTPGQGLQFLFEYFSETQRNKGNFPGRFSGRQFSNSRSEMNVSTLELGDSALYLCASSLNTEAFFGQGTRLTVV.

CDR3 amino acids: CASSNQQGRTSPLHF. The CDR3 DNA is TGTGCCAGCAGCAATCAGCAGGGGCGAACTTCACCCCTCCACTTT. The J gene is TRBJ1-6, the V gene TRBV21-1; the table's D gene call, TRBD1, was not cross checked with the DNA. TRBV21-1 is a known pseudogene. There are 15 residues in the CDR3.

The chain uses TRBV18 and TRBJ1-2, with 9 bases matching TRBD1. There are 15 residues in the CDR3. After removal of 3 bases from V and 3 bases from J, the junction contained 5 bases not matched to a gene. CDR1 is KGHSH and CDR2 is LQKENI in the germline V gene. The CDR3 sequence: CASSPGQGGDYGYTF. CDR3 nucleotides: TGTGCCAGCTCACCGGGACAGGGAGGAGACTATGGCTACACCTTC.

The chain employs TRBV5-4 and TRBJ1-4, with 8 bases identical to TRBD1. The CDR3 loop spans 16 amino acids. Losses at the gene ends were 3 bases for V and 0 bases for J; bases not matched to a gene: 4. Germline CDR1 SGHNT, CDR2 YYREEE (reference sequence). In DNA form, the CDR3 reads TGTGCCAGCAGCTCAGGGGGCCCCGCAACTAATGAAAAACTGTTTTTT. Translated: CASSSGGPATNEKLFF.

The genes are TRBV7-9 and TRBJ2-1, with TRBD1 as a possible D gene (6 bases). Germline CDR1 is SEHNR and CDR2 is FQNEAQ (reference sequence). V was cut by 4 bases and J by 0 bases, with 16 bases left in between. This CDR3 is built from 17 residues. Written as DNA, the CDR3 is TGTGCCAGCAGCTCGCCCTCGAGAGGGGGCTCCTACAATGAGCAGTTCTTC. Residues: CASSSPSRGGSYNEQFF.

The chain couples TRBV7-2 to TRBJ1-5; maybe TRBD1 (5 bases). The CDR3 sequence is 15 residues long. V was trimmed by 1 base and J by 0 bases, leaving 7 bases between them. Germline V gene sequence: CDR1 SGHTA, CDR2 FQGNSA. The DNA of the CDR3 is TGTGCCAGCAGCTTAGACAGGAATAGCAATCAGCCCCAGCATTTT. This translates into CASSLDRNSNQPQHF.

This clone was recorded once. J is TRBJ2-2 and V is TRBV2; possible D gene TRBD1, 5 bases. Deletions cut 6 bases from V and 5 bases from J, with 13 bases between. In germline, CDR1 is SNHLY, CDR2 FYNNEI. This CDR3 is built from 14 residues. CDR3 coding DNA: TGTGCCAGCAGGCCCCAGGGAAAAACCGGGGAGCTGTTTTTT. This sequence encodes CASRPQGKTGELFF.

The chain joins TRBV24-1 to TRBJ2-3; 13 positions agree with TRBD2. V shed 4 bases, J shed 3 bases, and the junction held 6 bases outside the gene matches. The CDR3 spans 17 residues. CDR1 and CDR2 from the germline V gene are KGHDR and SFDVKD. The CDR3 protein is CATSETGLAGRTDTQYF. CDR3 DNA sequence: TGTGCCACCAGTGAAACGGGACTAGCGGGGAGAACAGATACGCAGTATTTT.

The CDR3 region has the DNA TGTGCCAGCAGCCCCTCGTTTATCTCTGGGGCCAACGTCCTGACTTTC. As protein: CASSPSFISGANVLTF. This chain uses TRBV11-1 with TRBJ2-6; no reliable D call. This CDR3 has 16 amino acids. Between the trimmed V and J ends, which lost 5 bases and 0 bases, there was a span of 11 bases. Germline values: CDR1 SGHAT, CDR2 FQDESV (reference sequence).

For the CDR3, the DNA is TGTGCCAGCAGCTTAGGTCTTGCAGGGGGGCCAGGTGGCTACACCTTC. This sequence encodes CASSLGLAGGPGGYTF. This chain uses TRBV7-8 with TRBJ1-2; 7 bases agree with TRBD1. The CDR3 is 16 amino acids. CDR1 and CDR2 from the germline V gene are SGHVS and FQNEAQ. The V and J ends lost 1 base and 7 bases, in that order; junction bases with no gene match: 12.

CDR3 nucleotide sequence: TGTGCCAGCAGCTTAGATCAAGGGGGGGTCATCCACAATCAGCCCCAGCATTTT. Translating gives CASSLDQGGVIHNQPQHF. V is TRBV7-8 and J is TRBJ1-5, with D perhaps TRBD1 (6 bases). Between the trimmed V and J ends, which lost 1 base and 3 bases, there was a span of 19 bases. The germline CDR1 and CDR2 sequences are SGHVS and FQNEAQ. This CDR3 is built from 18 residues. Together with reference TRBV7-8 and TRBJ1-5, the CDR3 gives the full variable domain: GAGVSQSPRYKVAKRGQDVALRCDPISGHVSLFWYQQALGQGPEFLTYFQNEAQLDKSGLPSDRFFAERPEGSVSTLKIQRTQQEDSAVYLCASSLDQGGVIHNQPQHFGDGTRLSIL.

This clone occurred a few times. The chain has TRBV28 and TRBJ1-1, with D unclear. The germline gives CDR1 MDHEN, CDR2 SYDVKM. The CDR3 sequence is 12 residues long. The V end was cut by 5 bases, the J end by 7 bases, with 11 bases between. CDR3 region: CASSPLGVEAFF. Here the CDR3 DNA reads TGTGCCAGCAGTCCCCTTGGAGTTGAAGCTTTCTTT.

The genes are TRBV5-4 and TRBJ2-1; D possibly corresponds to TRBD1 (6 bases). Trimming took 1 base from V and 3 from J, leaving 14 bases between them. The CDR3 runs to 16 residues. Germline V CDR1 and CDR2: SGHNT, YYREEE (reference sequence). Here the CDR3 DNA reads TGTGCCAGCAGCTTGAATCCGGGACATAGCTACAATGAGCAGTTCTTC. Its protein is CASSLNPGHSYNEQFF.

The count of this clone is one. The V gene is TRBV4-1, the J gene TRBJ1-5, with TRBD1 identical over 7 bases. Germline CDR1 reads MGHRA; CDR2 reads YSYEKL. This CDR3 comprises 17 residues. V was pared by 0 bases and J by 1 base, with 6 bases of the junction left unmatched. This CDR3 is CASSQDRDSASNQPQHF. The CDR3 nucleotides are TGCGCCAGCAGCCAAGACCGGGACAGCGCCAGCAATCAGCCCCAGCATTTT.

This chain links TRBV11-1 with TRBJ2-2; weak D call: TRBD2 (6 bases). Trimming took off 5 bases at V and 3 bases at J, with 16 bases between the two ends. Germline V gives CDR1 SGHAT, CDR2 FQDESV (reference sequence). CDR3 length: 16 amino acids. CDR3 sequence: CASSKTFREYTGELFF. The CDR3 nucleotides are TGTGCCAGCAGCAAGACATTCCGGGAGTACACCGGGGAGCTGTTTTTT.

The chain links TRBV19 to TRBJ2-3, with D possibly being TRBD2 (6 bases). Trimming removed 5 bases from V and 3 bases from J, with 9 bases in between. Germline V gene lookup returns CDR1 LNHDA and CDR2 SQIVND (reference sequence). The CDR3 length is 13 residues. CDR3 DNA sequence: TGTGCCAGTAGTCCCGGGACTACAGATACGCAGTATTTT. Translating it yields CASSPGTTDTQYF. The full variable domain, with the rest looked up from reference TRBV19 and TRBJ2-3, is DGGITQSPKYLFRKEGQNVTLSCEQNLNHDAMYWYRQDPGQGLRLIYYSQIVNDFQKGDIAEGYSVSREKKESFPLTVTSAQKNPTAFYLCASSPGTTDTQYFGPGTRLTVL.

This rearrangement joins TRBV7-2 to TRBJ1-2; D not certain. CDR1 is SGHTA, CDR2 FQGNSA, per germline. There are 15 residues in the CDR3. Trimming removed 5 bases at V and 2 bases at J, with 15 bases between. The DNA of the CDR3 is TGTGCCAGCAGCCCAGAGCCAGGAGGGAACTATGGCTACACCTTC. Residues: CASSPEPGGNYGYTF.

The chain is built from TRBV13 and TRBJ2-7; D is possibly TRBD1 (5 bases). V lost 0 bases and J 3 bases, leaving 6 bases between the germline ends. Looked up from germline, CDR1 is PRHDT and CDR2 is FYEKMQ (reference sequence). The CDR3 has 13 residues. CDR3 in DNA: TGTGCCAGCAGCTTAGGGACAGTCTACGAGCAGTACTTC. This encodes CASSLGTVYEQYF.

The rearrangement uses TRBV5-1 and TRBJ2-3; 7 positions agree with TRBD1. CDR1 and CDR2 (germline): SGHRS, YFSETQ. This CDR3 is 15 amino acids long. With 4 bases clipped from V and 0 bases from J, the junction kept 5 bases outside the gene matches. CDR3 DNA sequence: TGCGCCAGCAGCATAGACAGGGCTAGCACAGATACGCAGTATTTT. This codes for CASSIDRASTDTQYF.

This clone occurred once. The rearrangement uses TRBV6-6 and TRBJ1-6; possible D gene TRBD1, 5 bases. The CDR3 contains 13 residues. The germline gives CDR1 MNHNY, CDR2 SVGAGI (reference sequence). With 10 bases removed from V and 6 bases from J, the gap between germline ends came to 13 bases. CDR3: CANRQSSNSPLHF. For the CDR3, the DNA is TGTGCCAACAGACAGAGCTCTAATTCACCCCTCCACTTT.

This clone is a singleton in its sample. The chain links TRBV4-1 to TRBJ2-7, with 7 bases matching TRBD2. This CDR3 has 16 amino acids. Trimming removed 4 bases from V and 2 bases from J; junction bases left unmatched: 11. Looked up from germline, CDR1 is MGHRA and CDR2 is YSYEKL. CDR3 loop: CASSPEGGGTTYEQYF. The CDR3 DNA reads as TGCGCCAGCAGCCCCGAGGGCGGCGGGACTACCTACGAGCAGTACTTC.

The rearrangement links TRBV7-6 to TRBJ2-5; maybe TRBD2 (5 bases). Trimming shortened V by 3 bases and J by 0 bases, and 11 bases separated the two germline ends. CDR1 and CDR2 (germline): SGHVS, FNYEAQ. This CDR3 has 15 residues. The CDR3 spells CASSFGGDDQETQYF. Here the CDR3 DNA reads TGTGCCAGCAGCTTTGGAGGAGATGACCAAGAGACCCAGTACTTC.

This clone occurred a few times. The V gene is TRBV5-4, the J gene TRBJ2-1, with D possibly being TRBD2 (5 bases). The CDR3 sequence is 15 residues long. CDR1 SGHNT and CDR2 YYREEE come from the germline V gene (reference sequence). V was trimmed by 0 bases and J by 12 bases, leaving 19 bases between them. The CDR3 sequence is CASSLAQWPGRGQFF. DNA for the CDR3: TGTGCCAGCAGCTTGGCCCAGTGGCCCGGCCGGGGGCAGTTCTTC.

The V call is TRBV7-3, the J call TRBJ2-5, with D maybe TRBD1 (5 bases). The ends were cut back, 1 base at V and 2 bases at J, with 11 bases in the middle. The CDR3 runs to 15 residues. From germline, CDR1 is SGHTA and CDR2 FQGTGA. This chain's CDR3 is CASSLMSQAQETQYF. DNA for the CDR3: TGTGCCAGCAGCTTAATGTCACAGGCTCAAGAGACCCAGTACTTC.